The clone carrying this T cell receptor beta chain was counted between two and nine times. Its antigen is not known. The data belong to a study of blood T cells in healthy people across ages. General observations from the study: Measured against age, TCR beta diversity per million T cells decreased in a roughly linear manner. Estimates of total diversity, which came from one million sequenced T cells, were considered to be underestimates.

The donors, healthy Caucasians from Russia, were aged roughly 6 to 90. Combining a sample-barcoded 5' primer with a J-beta primer mix, a second PCR ran for roughly 7 to 12 cycles. TCRdb fed the 5' RACE reads into MiXCR, producing one record per CDR3 protein. The repertoire holds approximately 1.5 million distinct CDR3 sequences, with about 45% as singletons. The germline V gene encodes CDR1 SGHTA and CDR2 FQGNSA. Trimming pared 5 bases from V and 10 bases from J, leaving 9 bases between. The CDR3 is 11 amino acids. The origin of this receptor is a woman aged 18-30 years in good health. This chain uses TRBV7-2 with TRBJ2-1; D is unresolved. Material: blood. CDR3 loop: CASSKSVEQFF. The CDR3, as DNA: TGTGCCAGCAGCAAGAGCGTGGAGCAGTTCTTC.